This T cell receptor beta chain was captured in a study of glioma-infiltrating T cells. Regarding the study as a whole: Above-expected tissue-blood divergence occurred in all gliomas, most in low-grade ones.

Amplification of TCR alpha and beta CDR3 regions from RNA used iRepertoire nested multiplex PCR. For one-step reverse transcription and amplification, about 85-400 ng of tissue mRNA or PBMC total RNA was used. TCRdb called the multiplex PCR reads again in MiXCR, with one record for every CDR3 protein. The repertoire holds approximately 89,000 distinct CDR3 sequences, with about 23% as singletons. Many counts were recorded for this clonotype. No antigen is known for it. This clonotype was sampled from a human donor with low-grade glioma or glioblastoma, undergoing nonglioma brain surgery, or in good health (not recorded which). Sequencing was carried out using glioma tissue, nonneoplastic brain tissue, or PBMCs (not recorded which).

The chain's CDR3 is CASIAGNGANTEAFF. In DNA form, the CDR3 reads TGTGCCAGCATCGCAGGTAATGGGGCCAACACTGAAGCTTTCTTT. This chain connects TRBV7-6 to TRBJ1-1, with a possible D match to TRBD1 (5 bases). Trimming left V 7 bases short and J 2 bases short, with 17 bases between. The germline V gene encodes CDR1 SGHVS and CDR2 FNYEAQ. This CDR3 has 15 residues.